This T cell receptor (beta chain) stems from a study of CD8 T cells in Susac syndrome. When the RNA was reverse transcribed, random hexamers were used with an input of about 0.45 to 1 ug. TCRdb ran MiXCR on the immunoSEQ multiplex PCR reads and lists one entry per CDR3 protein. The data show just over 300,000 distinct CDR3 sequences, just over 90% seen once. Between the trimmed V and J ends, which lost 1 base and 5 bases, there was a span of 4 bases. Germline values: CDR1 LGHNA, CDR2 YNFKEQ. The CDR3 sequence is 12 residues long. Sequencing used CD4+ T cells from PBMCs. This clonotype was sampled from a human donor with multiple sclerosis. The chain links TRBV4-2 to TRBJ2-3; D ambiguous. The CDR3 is CASSQVVDTQYF. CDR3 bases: TGTGCCAGCAGCCAAGTAGTAGATACGCAGTATTTT.